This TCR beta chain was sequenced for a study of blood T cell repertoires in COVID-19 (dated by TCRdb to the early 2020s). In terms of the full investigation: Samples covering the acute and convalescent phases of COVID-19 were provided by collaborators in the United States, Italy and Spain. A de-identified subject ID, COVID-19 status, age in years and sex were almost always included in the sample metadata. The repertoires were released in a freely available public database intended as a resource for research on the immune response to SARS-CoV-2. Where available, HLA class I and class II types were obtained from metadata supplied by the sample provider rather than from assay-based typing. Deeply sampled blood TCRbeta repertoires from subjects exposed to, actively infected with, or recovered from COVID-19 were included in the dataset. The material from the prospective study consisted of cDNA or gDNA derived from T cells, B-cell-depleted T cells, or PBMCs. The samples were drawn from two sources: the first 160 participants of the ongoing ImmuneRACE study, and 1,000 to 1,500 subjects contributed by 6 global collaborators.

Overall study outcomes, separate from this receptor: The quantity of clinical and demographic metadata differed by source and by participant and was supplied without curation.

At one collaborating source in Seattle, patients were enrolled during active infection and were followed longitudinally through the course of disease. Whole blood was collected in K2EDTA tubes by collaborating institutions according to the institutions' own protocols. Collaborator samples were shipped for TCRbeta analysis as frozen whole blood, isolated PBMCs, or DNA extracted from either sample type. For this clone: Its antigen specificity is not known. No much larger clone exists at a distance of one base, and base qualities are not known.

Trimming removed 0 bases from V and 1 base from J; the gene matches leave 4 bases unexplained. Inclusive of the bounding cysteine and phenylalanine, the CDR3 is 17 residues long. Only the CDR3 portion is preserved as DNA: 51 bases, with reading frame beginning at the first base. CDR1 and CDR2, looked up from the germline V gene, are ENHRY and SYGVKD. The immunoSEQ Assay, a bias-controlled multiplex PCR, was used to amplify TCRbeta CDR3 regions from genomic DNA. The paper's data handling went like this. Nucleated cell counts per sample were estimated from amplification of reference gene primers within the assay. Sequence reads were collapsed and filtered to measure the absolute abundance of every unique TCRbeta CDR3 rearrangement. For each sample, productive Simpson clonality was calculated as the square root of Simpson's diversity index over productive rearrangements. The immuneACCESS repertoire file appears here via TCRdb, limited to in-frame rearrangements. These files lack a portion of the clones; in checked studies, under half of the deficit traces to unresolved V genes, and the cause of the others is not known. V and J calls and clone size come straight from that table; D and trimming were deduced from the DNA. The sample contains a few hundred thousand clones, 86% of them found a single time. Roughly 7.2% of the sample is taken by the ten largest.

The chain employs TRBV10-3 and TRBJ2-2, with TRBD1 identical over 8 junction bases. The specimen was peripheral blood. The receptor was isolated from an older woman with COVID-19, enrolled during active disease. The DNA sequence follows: TGTGCCATCAGTGAGTCTACAGGACAGGGGAACACCGGGGAGCTGTTTTTT. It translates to CAISESTGQGNTGELFF.